A selection of T cell receptor beta chains follows, all from one sample in a study of cytomegalovirus exposure and HLA in healthy donors. Libraries were prepared by immunoSEQ multiplex PCR; TCRdb keeps only in-frame clonotypes and omits some of them. The sample holds 120,000 or so clones, roughly 80% seen once. Sequencing used PBMCs. These receptors were taken from a man aged 25-40 years in good health and CMV-seropositive. Each CDR3 is given with its conserved first and last residue. A D gene is named only where the DNA matches it firmly. Some rows mark clone size as missing; the rest say once, few, many or name a class of expanded clone.

D: .
J: TRBJ2-5
size: .
V: TRBV19
DNA: TGTGCCAGTAGTATGGACACCCAAGAGACCCAGTACTTC
CDR3: CASSMDTQETQYF

D: TRBD1
J: TRBJ2-7
size: few
V: TRBV30
DNA: TGTGCCTGGAGTCCTCATCGGACAGGGGGTTACGAGCAGTACTTC
CDR3: CAWSPHRTGGYEQYF

D: .
J: TRBJ1-6
size: .
V: TRBV30
DNA: TGTGCCTGGACAGGTCAAGTCTCACCCCTCCACTTT
CDR3: CAWTGQVSPLHF

D: TRBD1
J: TRBJ2-1
size: .
V: TRBV25-1
DNA: TGTGCCAGCAGTGATTGGGGACAGGCCTACAATGAGCAGTTCTTC
CDR3: CASSDWGQAYNEQFF

D: .
J: TRBJ2-1
size: .
V: TRBV9
DNA: TGTGCCAGCAGCACAAACAATGAGCAGTTCTTC
CDR3: CASSTNNEQFF

D: TRBD1
J: TRBJ2-1
size: .
V: TRBV28
DNA: TGTGCCAGCAGTTTAAACAGGGGGTCGACGGGGGTATCCTACAATGAGCAGTTCTTC
CDR3: CASSLNRGSTGVSYNEQFF

D: .
J: TRBJ1-2
size: .
V: TRBV7-9
DNA: TGTGCCAGCAGCTTAACAGTGGGCTACACCTTC
CDR3: CASSLTVGYTF

D: TRBD2
J: TRBJ2-1
size: .
V: TRBV15
DNA: TGTGCCACCAGCAGAGCCGGGACTAGCGGAACAAGCTCCTACAATGAGCAGTTCTTC
CDR3: CATSRAGTSGTSSYNEQFF

D: .
J: TRBJ2-5
size: few
V: TRBV7-2
DNA: TGTGCCAGCAGCTTACCAAAAGAGACCCAGTACTTC
CDR3: CASSLPKETQYF

D: TRBD1
J: TRBJ2-4
size: .
V: TRBV27
DNA: TGTGCCAGCAGGGGACAGGGGTCGTTCGGTGGAAAAAACATTCAGTACTTC
CDR3: CASRGQGSFGGKNIQYF

D: .
J: TRBJ2-1
size: .
V: TRBV7-2
DNA: TGTGCCAGCAGCTTAGGCGGTCGCTCCTACAATGAGCAGTTCTTC
CDR3: CASSLGGRSYNEQFF

D: TRBD2
J: TRBJ2-1
size: .
V: TRBV19
DNA: TGTGCCAGGACCCCCCTAGCGGGGGGCTCCTACAATGAGCAGTTCTTC
CDR3: CARTPLAGGSYNEQFF

D: TRBD1
J: TRBJ2-2
size: .
V: TRBV2
DNA: TGTGCCAGCAGTCCAAGGGGGCCCGGGGAGCTGTTTTTT
CDR3: CASSPRGPGELFF

D: .
J: TRBJ2-7
size: .
V: TRBV30
DNA: TGTGCCTGGAGTGTACTACCCCCTAGGGAGCAGTACTTC
CDR3: CAWSVLPPREQYF

D: TRBD1
J: TRBJ2-7
size: .
V: TRBV9
DNA: TGTGCCAGCAGCGTAGGGGGGACAGGTATTGTTGAGCAGTACTTC
CDR3: CASSVGGTGIVEQYF

D: .
J: TRBJ1-5
size: few
V: TRBV10-3
DNA: TGTGCCATCAGTGATCGGGTAGCGGAACCCCAGCATTTT
CDR3: CAISDRVAEPQHF

D: .
J: TRBJ2-7
size: .
V: TRBV4-2
DNA: TGTGCCAGCAGCCAAGGGCTGGGCGAGACCTACGAGCAGTACTTC
CDR3: CASSQGLGETYEQYF

D: .
J: TRBJ2-1
size: .
V: TRBV10-2
DNA: TGCGCCAGCCGAATCGGCTCCCAGTGGAGCAGTGAGCAGTTCTTC
CDR3: CASRIGSQWSSEQFF

D: TRBD2
J: TRBJ2-3
size: few
V: TRBV19
DNA: TGTGCCAGTAGTAAGGGACTAGCGGGAGGGATGCGCACAGATACGCAGTATTTT
CDR3: CASSKGLAGGMRTDTQYF

D: .
J: TRBJ2-2
size: .
V: TRBV10-3
DNA: TGTGCCATCAGTGAGTTGGACAAGAACACCGGGGAGCTGTTTTTT
CDR3: CAISELDKNTGELFF

D: TRBD1
J: TRBJ2-1
size: .
V: TRBV7-6
DNA: TGTGCCAGCAGCTCCGGGACAGGGTTTTTGAATGAGCAGTTCTTC
CDR3: CASSSGTGFLNEQFF

D: TRBD1
J: TRBJ1-2
size: .
V: TRBV6-6
DNA: TGTGCCAGCAGCCCAAAGACACAGGGGAACTATGGCTACACCTTC
CDR3: CASSPKTQGNYGYTF

D: .
J: TRBJ1-1
size: .
V: TRBV27
DNA: TGTGCCAGCAGTTTTCAGGTGAGCACTGAAGCTTTCTTT
CDR3: CASSFQVSTEAFF

D: TRBD1
J: TRBJ2-7
size: .
V: TRBV28
DNA: TGTGCCACCCGTAGACAGGGGGCCTACGAGCAGTACTTC
CDR3: CATRRQGAYEQYF

D: .
J: TRBJ2-3
size: .
V: TRBV6-5
DNA: TGTGCCAGCAGTTACAGGTCTAGCGTCACAGATACGCAGTATTTT
CDR3: CASSYRSSVTDTQYF

D: .
J: TRBJ2-1
size: .
V: TRBV4-2
DNA: TGTGCCAGCAGCCAAGATCGCCGTCCACAGACCTACAATGAGCAGTTCTTC
CDR3: CASSQDRRPQTYNEQFF

D: TRBD2
J: TRBJ2-2
size: .
V: TRBV6-5
DNA: TGTGCCAGCAGAGGGGACTACACCACCGGGGAGCTGTTTTTT
CDR3: CASRGDYTTGELFF

D: TRBD1
J: TRBJ1-2
size: .
V: TRBV27
DNA: TGTGCCAGCAGTAGGACAGGGGGCGGCTATGGCTACACCTTC
CDR3: CASSRTGGGYGYTF

D: .
J: TRBJ2-5
size: few
V: TRBV6-6
DNA: TGTGCCAGCACCCCGGGGTCTCCCGGCGTGGAGACCCAGTACTTC
CDR3: CASTPGSPGVETQYF

D: .
J: TRBJ1-3
size: .
V: TRBV30
DNA: TGTGCCTGGAGTCACCCGGCTGACAGTGTCTCTGGAAACACCATATATTTT
CDR3: CAWSHPADSVSGNTIYF

D: .
J: TRBJ2-1
size: few
V: TRBV9
DNA: TGTGCCAGCAGCGTAGTCCCTATGGTGGTTGGTGAGCAGTTCTTC
CDR3: CASSVVPMVVGEQFF

D: .
J: TRBJ2-1
size: .
V: TRBV5-1
DNA: TGCGCCAGCAGCTTGCCGGAGAGCTCCTACAATGAGCAGTTCTTC
CDR3: CASSLPESSYNEQFF